This T cell receptor beta chain was sequenced for a study of response to subunit inactivated influenza vaccine. The study's findings and limits: T cells newly recruited by each seasonal influenza vaccination are few, the authors suggested.

Germline V gene sequence: CDR1 MNHNS, CDR2 SASEGT. This CDR3 is 16 amino acids long. Germline trimming cut 5 bases from V and 2 bases from J; bases unmatched to any gene: 9. About this clonotype: Antigen unknown.

TCRdb itself ran the RT-PCR reads through MiXCR, one entry per CDR3 protein. The sample lists some 200,000 distinct CDR3 sequences, approximately 12% occurring once. The same sample was also used in a study of T cells expressing NK-cell markers. That report notes: UMIs were included in TCR beta cDNA generated by 5'RACE template switching.

The TCR originated in a man aged 45-65 years who received an inactivated influenza vaccine. The chain recombines TRBV6-1 with TRBJ2-3, with 8 bases lining up with TRBD2. This sample comprised CD8+ T cells sorted from PBMCs, obtained roughly 13 days after vaccination. Here the CDR3 DNA reads TGTGCCAGCAGTCTGTGGACTAGCAGCCACACAGATACGCAGTATTTT. Protein sequence: CASSLWTSSHTDTQYF.